The TCR beta chain under discussion was sequenced for a study of T-cell memory formation after mild COVID-19. Broader study findings: Contracting CD8+ clones were enriched in EMRA, CD4+ mainly in CM and EM. Day 15 to 85 contractors were CD4/CD8 balanced; later expanders leaned CD4+.

TCRdb reprocessed the 5' RACE reads with MiXCR, giving one entry per CDR3 protein. The table includes about 170,000 distinct CDR3 sequences, 13% detected once. This clonotype was seen a few times. Its antigen remains unidentified. J lost 0 bases, V lost 5 bases, and 6 bases had no gene match. Germline values: CDR1 SGHTA, CDR2 FQGNSA. The CDR3 has 15 amino acids. The receptor was isolated from a man younger than 35 who had mild COVID-19 (a few samples of this study predate the infection). Cell type and time point are not known. Sequenced input: PBMCs or a T cell subset sorted from them (not recorded which). V usage is TRBV7-2 and J usage is TRBJ2-7, with 8 nucleotides matching TRBD2. CDR3 region: CASSLSGGHSYEQYF. In nucleotides, the CDR3 is TGTGCCAGCAGCCTGAGCGGGGGACACTCCTACGAGCAGTACTTC.